Included here is one TCR beta chain sequence, with context. Some clones are missing from TCRdb's copy, which holds only in-frame ones; the method was immunoSEQ multiplex PCR. The top ten clones hold around 8.8% of a sample with about 210,000 clones, 70% to 90% of them seen once. The data were obtained in a study of blood T cell repertoires in COVID-19. Overall study: Sites across the United States, Italy and Spain contributed samples from acute and convalescent COVID-19.

This receptor was obtained from a man between 40 and 49 years old who had recovered from COVID-19. The specimen was PBMCs or T cells enriched from blood (not recorded which).

This CDR3 is CASSQDGQGSYGYTF. The CDR3 DNA reads as TGCGCCAGCAGCCAAGACGGACAGGGGAGCTATGGCTACACCTTC. This chain connects TRBV4-1 to TRBJ1-2, with 9 positions matching TRBD1. Germline-derived CDR1 and CDR2 are MGHRA and YSYEKL. The CDR3 has 15 residues. V trimming: 0 bases; J trimming: 4 bases; junction bases outside the gene matches: 3.